This record covers a single T cell receptor beta chain. Profiling relied on immunoSEQ multiplex PCR, and the TCRdb table lists in-frame clones only, not all of them. The table records some 18,000 clones, around 87% of them present only once. Looked up from germline, CDR1 is SGHRS and CDR2 is YFSETQ. V gave up 0 bases and J gave up 5 bases; unmatched junction bases: 2. CDR3 length equals 14 residues. This sample was taken from a study of T cell changes during pregnancy in multiple sclerosis. This receptor was identified in a female donor in good health, enrolled as a control in a pregnancy study. The sample in question was CD8+ T cells from peripheral blood mononuclear cells, obtained in the third trimester of pregnancy. The gene calls are TRBV5-1 and TRBJ2-1; 7 nucleotides match TRBD1. As DNA, the CDR3 is TGCGCCAGCAGCTTGGGACAGGGACACAATGAGCAGTTCTTC. This gives the protein CASSLGQGHNEQFF.